This paragraph reports one T cell receptor (beta chain). Using immunoSEQ multiplex PCR, the repertoire was profiled, and TCRdb retains in-frame clones only, with some absent. The profile covers approximately 170,000 clones, with about nine tenths appearing a single time and about 0.8% taken by the ten largest. This sample was included in a study of blood T cell repertoires in COVID-19. Deletions cut 3 bases from V and 11 bases from J, with 16 bases between. Germline assignment: CDR1 MGHDK and CDR2 SYGVNS. This CDR3 comprises 14 residues. Those who participated ranged in age from about 18 to 95 years and resided in about two dozen US areas.

This TCR derives from a young woman who had recovered from COVID-19. The gene calls are TRBV25-1 and TRBJ1-4, with D perhaps TRBD1 (5 bases). Sequences were obtained from PBMCs or T cells enriched from blood (not recorded which). For the CDR3, the DNA is TGTGCCAGCAGTGATGCGCAGGGTAAAGTGAAACTGTTTTTT. This sequence encodes CASSDAQGKVKLFF.